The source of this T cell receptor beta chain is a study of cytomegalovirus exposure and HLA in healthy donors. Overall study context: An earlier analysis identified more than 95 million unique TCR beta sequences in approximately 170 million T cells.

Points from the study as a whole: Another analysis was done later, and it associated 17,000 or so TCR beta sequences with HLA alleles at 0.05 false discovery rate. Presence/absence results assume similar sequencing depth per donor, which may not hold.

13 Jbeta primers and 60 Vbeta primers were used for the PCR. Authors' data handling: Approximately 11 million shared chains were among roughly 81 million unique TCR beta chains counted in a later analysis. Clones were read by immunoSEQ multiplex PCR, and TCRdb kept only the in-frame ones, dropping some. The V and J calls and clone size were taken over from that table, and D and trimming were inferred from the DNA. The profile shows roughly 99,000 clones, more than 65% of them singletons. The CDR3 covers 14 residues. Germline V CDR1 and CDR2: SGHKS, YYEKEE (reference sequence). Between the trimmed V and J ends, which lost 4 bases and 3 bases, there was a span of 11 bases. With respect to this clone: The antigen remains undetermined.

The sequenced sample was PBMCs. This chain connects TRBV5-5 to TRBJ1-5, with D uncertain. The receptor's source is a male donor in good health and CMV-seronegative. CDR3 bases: TGTGCCAGCAGCGGGGAGTGGATCAATCAGCCCCAGCATTTT. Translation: CASSGEWINQPQHF.